This T cell receptor (beta chain) was documented in a study of neurological immune-mediated disorders. Synthesis of cDNA was accomplished via 5'RACE employing 10-nucleotide random UMIs. TCRdb redid the calling of the 5' RACE reads with MiXCR, one entry per CDR3 protein. The table records about 79,000 distinct CDR3 sequences, 13% to 15% of them present only once. The CDR3 is made up of 18 amino acids. Germline V CDR1 and CDR2: MDHEN, SYDVKM. The clonotype originates from a woman in her forties or fifties in good health. The chain joins TRBV28 to TRBJ2-1; TRBD2 agrees at 8 bases. Sequencing input: PBMCs. The CDR3 spells CVSSGPLFLAGAYNEQFF. For the CDR3, the DNA is TGTGTTAGCAGTGGACCCCTTTTTCTAGCGGGCGCCTACAATGAGCAGTTCTTC.